This T cell receptor beta chain was sequenced for a study of blood T cell repertoires in COVID-19. At the level of the study: From the United States, Italy and Spain came samples of acute and convalescent COVID-19. In each case, the material was cDNA or gDNA derived from T cells, B-cell-depleted T cells, or PBMCs.

Germline trimming cut 4 bases from V and 2 bases from J; bases unmatched to any gene: 5. Germline values: CDR1 KGHSH, CDR2 LQKENI. The CDR3 is 15 amino acids. Authors' processing steps: The assay estimated nucleated cells by amplifying reference gene primers. The protocol was immunoSEQ multiplex PCR, while the TCRdb copy is restricted to in-frame clones and leaves out a portion. V, J and clone size are those of that table, while D and trimming were read from the DNA. Here the sample spans 130,000 or so clones, roughly four fifths being singletons. The clonotype was recovered from a human donor in a cohort sampled during active COVID-19. The rearrangement joins TRBV18 to TRBJ2-7; 10 nucleotides line up with TRBD2. The material sequenced was peripheral blood. The CDR3 sequence: CASSQVAGGPYEQYF. The DNA for the CDR3 is TGTGCCAGCTCACAAGTAGCGGGGGGCCCCTACGAGCAGTACTTC.